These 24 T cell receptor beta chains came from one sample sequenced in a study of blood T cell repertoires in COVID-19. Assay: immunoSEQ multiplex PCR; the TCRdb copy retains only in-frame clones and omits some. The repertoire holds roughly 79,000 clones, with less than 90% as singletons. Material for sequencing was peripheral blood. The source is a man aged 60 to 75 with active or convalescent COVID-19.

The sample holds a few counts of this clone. The DNA of the CDR3 is TGTGCCAGCAGCGTGGGACAGGTCCTAAACTATGGCTACACCTTC. Protein: CASSVGQVLNYGYTF. The J gene is TRBJ1-2, the V gene TRBV7-9; 8 nucleotides match TRBD1. The trim removed 5 bases at V and 2 bases at J, leaving 7 bases unmatched. Germline-derived CDR1 and CDR2 are SEHNR and FQNEAQ (reference sequence). This CDR3 has 15 amino acids.

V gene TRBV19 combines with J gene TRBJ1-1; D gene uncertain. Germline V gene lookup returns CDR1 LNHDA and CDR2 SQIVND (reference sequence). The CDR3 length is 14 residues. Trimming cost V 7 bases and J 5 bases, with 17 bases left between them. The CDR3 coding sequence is TGTGCCAGTAAGGGAGAGGTGAGCCGAACTGAAGCTTTCTTT. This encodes CASKGEVSRTEAFF.

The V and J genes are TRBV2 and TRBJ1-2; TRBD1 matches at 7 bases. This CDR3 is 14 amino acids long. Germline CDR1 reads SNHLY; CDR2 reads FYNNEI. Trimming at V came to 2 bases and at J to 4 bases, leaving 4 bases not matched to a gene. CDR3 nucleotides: TGTGCCAGCAGTGAAAGAGGGGGCAGCTATGGCTACACCTTC. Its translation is CASSERGGSYGYTF. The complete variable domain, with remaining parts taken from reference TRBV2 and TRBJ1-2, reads EPEVTQTPSHQVTQMGQEVILRCVPISNHLYFYWYRQILGQKVEFLVSFYNNEISEKSEIFDDQFSVERPDGSNFTLKIRSTKLEDSAMYFCASSERGGSYGYTFGSGTRLTVV.

In DNA, the CDR3 is TGTGCCAGCAGTTTAGAGGGCCACCCCTCCTACGAGCAGTACTTC. Its translation: CASSLEGHPSYEQYF. The chain couples TRBV27 to TRBJ2-7; perhaps TRBD2 as D (5 bases). This CDR3 contains 15 residues. V was clipped by 2 bases and J by 0 bases, with 11 bases between them. The germline CDR1 and CDR2 sequences are MNHEY and SMNVEV (reference sequence).

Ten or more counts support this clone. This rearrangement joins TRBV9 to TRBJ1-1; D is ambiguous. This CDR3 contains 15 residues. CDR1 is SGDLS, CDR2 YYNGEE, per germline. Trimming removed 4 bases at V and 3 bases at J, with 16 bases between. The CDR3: CASSPRSQADTEAFF. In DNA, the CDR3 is TGTGCCAGCAGCCCCCGGTCCCAAGCCGACACTGAAGCTTTCTTT. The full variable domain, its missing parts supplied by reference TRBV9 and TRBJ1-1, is DSGVTQTPKHLITATGQRVTLRCSPRSGDLSVYWYQQSLDQGLQFLIQYYNGEERAKGNILERFSAQQFPDLHSELNLSSLELGDSALYFCASSPRSQADTEAFFGQGTRLTVV.

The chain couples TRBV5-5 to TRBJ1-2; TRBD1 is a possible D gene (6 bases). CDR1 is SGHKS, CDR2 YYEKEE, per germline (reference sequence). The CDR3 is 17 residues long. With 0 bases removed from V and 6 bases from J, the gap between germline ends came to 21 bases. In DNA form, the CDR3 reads TGTGCCAGCAGCTTGGCCGGGGGGCGTATGGTAAGAGATGGCTACACCTTC. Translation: CASSLAGGRMVRDGYTF.

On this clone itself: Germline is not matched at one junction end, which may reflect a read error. The CDR3 here is CASSYHRDRGIF. The CDR3 bases are TGTGCCAGCAGTTACCACCGGGACAGGGGGATTTTC. The rearrangement uses TRBV6-2 or TRBV6-3 and TRBJ1-2; TRBD1 aligns across 11 bases. The CDR3 is 12 amino acids. The germline CDR1 and CDR2 sequences are MNHEY and SVGEGT.

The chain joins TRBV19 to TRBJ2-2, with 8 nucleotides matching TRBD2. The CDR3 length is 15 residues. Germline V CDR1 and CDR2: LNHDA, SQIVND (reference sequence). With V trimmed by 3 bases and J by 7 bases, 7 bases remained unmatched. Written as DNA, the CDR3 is TGTGCCAGTAGTATCGGCGGGGGGACCGGCGGGGAGCTGTTTTTT. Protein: CASSIGGGTGGELFF.

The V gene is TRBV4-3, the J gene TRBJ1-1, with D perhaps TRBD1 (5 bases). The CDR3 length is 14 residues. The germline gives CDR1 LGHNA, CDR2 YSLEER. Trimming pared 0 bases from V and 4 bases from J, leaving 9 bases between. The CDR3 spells CASSQDRGGTEAFF. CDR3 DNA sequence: TGCGCCAGCAGCCAAGATCGGGGGGGCACTGAAGCTTTCTTT.

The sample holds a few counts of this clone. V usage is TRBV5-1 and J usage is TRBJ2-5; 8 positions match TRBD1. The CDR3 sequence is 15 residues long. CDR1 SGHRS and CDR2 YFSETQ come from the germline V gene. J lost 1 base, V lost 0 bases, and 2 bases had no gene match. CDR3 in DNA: TGCGCCAGCAGCTTGGGGACAGGGTCCCAAGAGACCCAGTACTTC. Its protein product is CASSLGTGSQETQYF. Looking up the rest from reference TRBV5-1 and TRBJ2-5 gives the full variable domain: KAGVTQTPRYLIKTRGQQVTLSCSPISGHRSVSWYQQTPGQGLQFLFEYFSETQRNKGNFPGRFSGRQFSNSRSEMNVSTLELGDSALYLCASSLGTGSQETQYFGPGTRLLVL.

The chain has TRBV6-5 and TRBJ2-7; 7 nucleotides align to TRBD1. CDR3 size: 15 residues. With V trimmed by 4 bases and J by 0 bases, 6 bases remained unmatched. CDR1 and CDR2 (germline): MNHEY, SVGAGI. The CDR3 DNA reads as TGTGCCAGCAGTTCCCCCGGGACAGACTCCTACGAGCAGTACTTC. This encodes CASSSPGTDSYEQYF.

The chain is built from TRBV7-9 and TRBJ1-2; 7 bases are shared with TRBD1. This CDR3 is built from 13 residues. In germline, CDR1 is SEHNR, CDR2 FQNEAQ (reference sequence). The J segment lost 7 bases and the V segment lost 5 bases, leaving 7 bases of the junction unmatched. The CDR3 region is CASSPGTAPGYTF. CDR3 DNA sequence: TGTGCCAGCAGCCCGGGGACAGCACCTGGCTACACCTTC.

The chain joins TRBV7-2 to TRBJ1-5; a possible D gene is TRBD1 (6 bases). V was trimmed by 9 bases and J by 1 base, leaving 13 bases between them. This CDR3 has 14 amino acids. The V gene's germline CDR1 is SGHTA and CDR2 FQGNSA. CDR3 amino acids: CASKQGWSNQPQHF. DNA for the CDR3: TGTGCCAGTAAACAGGGATGGAGCAATCAGCCCCAGCATTTT.

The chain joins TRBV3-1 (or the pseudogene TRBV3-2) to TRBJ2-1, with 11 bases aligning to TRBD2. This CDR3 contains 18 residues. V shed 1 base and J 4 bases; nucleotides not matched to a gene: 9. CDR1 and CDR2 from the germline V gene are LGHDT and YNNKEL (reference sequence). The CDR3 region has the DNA TGTGCCAGCAGCCAAGGCCTAGCGGGGGGTCCTGGGTACAATGAGCAGTTCTTC. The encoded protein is CASSQGLAGGPGYNEQFF.

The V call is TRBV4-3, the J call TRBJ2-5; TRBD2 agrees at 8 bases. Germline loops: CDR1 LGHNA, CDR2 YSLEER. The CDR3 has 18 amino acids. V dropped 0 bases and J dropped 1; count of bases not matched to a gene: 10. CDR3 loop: CASSQDWLAGPLQETQYF. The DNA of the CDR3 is TGCGCCAGCAGCCAAGATTGGTTAGCGGGGCCACTCCAAGAGACCCAGTACTTC.

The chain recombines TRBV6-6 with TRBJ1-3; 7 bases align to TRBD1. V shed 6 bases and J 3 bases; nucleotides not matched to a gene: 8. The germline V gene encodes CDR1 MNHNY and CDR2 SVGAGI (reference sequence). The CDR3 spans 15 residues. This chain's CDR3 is CASRDNTGDGNTIYF. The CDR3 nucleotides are TGTGCCAGCAGGGACAACACAGGGGATGGAAACACCATATATTTT.

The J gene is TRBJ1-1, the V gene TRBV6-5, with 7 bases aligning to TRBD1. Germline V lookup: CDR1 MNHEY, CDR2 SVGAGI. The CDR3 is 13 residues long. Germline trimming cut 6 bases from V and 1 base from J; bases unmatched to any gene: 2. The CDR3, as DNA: TGTGCCAGCAGGAGACAGGGGAACACTGAAGCTTTCTTT. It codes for CASRRQGNTEAFF.

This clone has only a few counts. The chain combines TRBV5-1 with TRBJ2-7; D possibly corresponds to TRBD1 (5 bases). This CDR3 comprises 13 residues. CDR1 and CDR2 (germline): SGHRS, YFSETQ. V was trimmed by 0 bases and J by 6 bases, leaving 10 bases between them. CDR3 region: CASSLVQGREQYF. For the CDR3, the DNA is TGCGCCAGCAGCTTGGTTCAGGGCCGCGAGCAGTACTTC.

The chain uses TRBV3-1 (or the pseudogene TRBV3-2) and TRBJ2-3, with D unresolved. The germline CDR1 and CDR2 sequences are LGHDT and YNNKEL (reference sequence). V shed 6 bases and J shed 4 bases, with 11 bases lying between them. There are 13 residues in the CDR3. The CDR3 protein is CASREYSSDTQYF. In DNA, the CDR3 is TGTGCCAGCAGGGAATACAGTTCAGATACGCAGTATTTT.

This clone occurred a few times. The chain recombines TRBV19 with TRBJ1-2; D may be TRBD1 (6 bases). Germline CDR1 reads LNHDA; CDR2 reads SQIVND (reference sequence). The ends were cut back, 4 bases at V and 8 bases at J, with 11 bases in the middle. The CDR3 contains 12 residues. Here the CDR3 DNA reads TGTGCCAGTAGTACCCGACAGGCCGGCTACACCTTC. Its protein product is CASSTRQAGYTF.

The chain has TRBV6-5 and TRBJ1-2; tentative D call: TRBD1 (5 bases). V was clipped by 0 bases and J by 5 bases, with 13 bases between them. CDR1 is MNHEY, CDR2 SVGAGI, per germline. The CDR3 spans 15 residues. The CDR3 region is CASSYSSGAGYGYTF. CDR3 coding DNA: TGTGCCAGCAGTTACTCGAGTGGGGCAGGGTATGGCTACACCTTC.

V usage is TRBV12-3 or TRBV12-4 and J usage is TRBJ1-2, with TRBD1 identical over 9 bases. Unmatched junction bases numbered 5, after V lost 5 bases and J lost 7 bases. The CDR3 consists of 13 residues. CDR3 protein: CASSRQGGSGYTF. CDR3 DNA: TGTGCCAGCAGTCGACAGGGGGGTAGTGGCTACACCTTC.

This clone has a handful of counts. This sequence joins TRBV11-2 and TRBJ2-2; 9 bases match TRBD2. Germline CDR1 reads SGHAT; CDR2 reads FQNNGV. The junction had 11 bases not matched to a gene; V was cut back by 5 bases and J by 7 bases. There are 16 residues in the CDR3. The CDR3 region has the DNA TGTGCCAGCAGCCGGAACCCTAGCGGGGCGGGCGGGGAGCTGTTTTTT. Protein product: CASSRNPSGAGGELFF.

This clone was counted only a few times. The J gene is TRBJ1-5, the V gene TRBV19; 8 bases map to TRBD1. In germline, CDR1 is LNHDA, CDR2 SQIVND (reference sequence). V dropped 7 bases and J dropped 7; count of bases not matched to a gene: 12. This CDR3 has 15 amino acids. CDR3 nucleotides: TGTGCCAGTACCCCACAATCAGGGGGCGGCCAGCCCCAGCATTTT. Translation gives CASTPQSGGGQPQHF.